These T cell receptor beta chains were read from a single sample in a study of T cell responses to AZD1222 COVID-19 vaccine. TCRdb's table, derived via immunoSEQ multiplex PCR, lists solely in-frame clones and lacks some. The data show roughly 140,000 clones, roughly 80% seen once. Specimen: peripheral blood, collected on day 0 of MenACWY control vaccination. These TCRs come from an adult in good health. CDR3s leave out the opening cysteine and the closing phenylalanine or tryptophan. The order of the fields is clone size, V gene, CDR3 protein. Clone size, where shown, is once, few, many, or a class for clones that have expanded.

- | TRBV18 | ASSSDDTLLETQY
- | TRBV18 | ASSPTSGAVDYGYT
few | TRBV6-4 | ASSDGQGGAEAF
few | TRBV9 | ASSVEGQPNEKLF
- | TRBV10-1 | ASSETGTEETQY
- | TRBV4-1 | ASSQPQETQY
- | TRBV7-3 | ASSLSLGSADTQY
- | TRBV18 | ASSSTSLANYGYT
- | TRBV15 | ATSRGGKIAEAF
few | TRBV9 | ASSVEAGGDTDTQY
- | TRBV6-4 | ASSEVARGGTQY
- | TRBV11-2 | ASSSLAGTPSEQF
- | TRBV2 | ASSEVDHSSYEQY
- | TRBV3-1/TRBV3-2 | ASSQVPREAQF
- | TRBV28 | ASSPSIGSEAF
- | TRBV5-8 | ASSLAVLAGGPNTGELF
- | TRBV5-1 | ASSLVPPSTGELF
once | TRBV5-1 | ASSFRNEQF
- | TRBV29-1 | SVEVSLRQGDGYT
- | TRBV5-1 | ASSDGTGGFTEAF
few | TRBV9 | ASSAGLAGAGSTDTQY
- | TRBV10-1 | ASRDREGAEAF
- | TRBV11-2 | ASSLGANTGELF
- | TRBV7-8 | ASSLNGDSYNSPLH
- | TRBV18 | ASRTSGGTGELF